These 27 T cell receptor beta chains originate from one sample sequenced in a study of cytomegalovirus exposure and HLA in healthy donors (dated by TCRdb to 2017 to 2019). The library was generated by the immunoSEQ multiplex PCR assay. For the multiplex PCR, a mixture combining 60 forward primers for TCR Vbeta segments and 13 reverse primers for TCR Jbeta segments was used. TCRdb mirrors the immuneACCESS table, restricted to in-frame sequences. Some clones are absent from its copies; in checked studies, under half trace to an unresolved V gene, and the reason for the others is unknown. This sample gives approximately 290,000 clones in total; about 80% of them show up just once. The top ten clonotypes cover approximately 0.3% of the sample. The material sequenced was PBMCs. Every receptor here comes from a girl aged 2 to 9 in good health and CMV-seronegative.

The chain combines TRBV27 with TRBJ2-7; perhaps TRBD1 as D (6 bases). Germline V CDR1 and CDR2: MNHEY, SMNVEV (reference sequence). Trimming removed 4 bases at V and 6 bases at J, with 13 bases between. The length of the CDR3 is 13 residues. The CDR3 protein is CASSWKGVGEQYF. In nucleotides, the CDR3 is TGTGCCAGCAGTTGGAAGGGGGTGGGCGAGCAGTACTTC.

As DNA, the CDR3 is TGTGCCACCTCAGGGGGCCTAGATACGCAGTATTTT. Its protein product is CATSGGLDTQYF. The chain links TRBV10-3 to TRBJ2-3; 8 positions agree with TRBD1. J lost 5 bases, V lost 10 bases, and 5 bases had no gene match. CDR3 length equals 12 residues. Looked up from germline, CDR1 is ENHRY and CDR2 is SYGVKD.

The CDR3 protein is CASSSLRTSGGQETQYF. The CDR3 DNA sequence: TGTGCCAGCAGCTCACTAAGGACTAGCGGGGGGCAAGAGACCCAGTACTTC. This chain uses TRBV7-9 with TRBJ2-5; TRBD2 matches 14 bases. There are 17 residues in the CDR3. Looked up from germline, CDR1 is SEHNR and CDR2 is FQNEAQ (reference sequence). After removal of 4 bases from V and 2 bases from J, the junction contained 6 bases not matched to a gene.

The gene calls are TRBV27 and TRBJ1-5, with no clear D. Germline V lookup: CDR1 MNHEY, CDR2 SMNVEV (reference sequence). Trimming cost V 2 bases and J 2 bases, with 13 bases left between them. The CDR3 consists of 16 residues. As DNA, the CDR3 is TGTGCCAGCAGTTTAGTCGGAGGGCTTGGCAATCAGCCCCAGCATTTT. This translates into CASSLVGGLGNQPQHF.

CDR3 loop: CASSLEGPGGGYTF. The CDR3 coding sequence is TGTGCCAGCAGTTTAGAGGGCCCCGGCGGGGGCTACACCTTC. The chain couples TRBV28 to TRBJ1-2; no reliable D call. Germline V gives CDR1 MDHEN, CDR2 SYDVKM. The CDR3 covers 14 residues. The V end was cut by 2 bases, the J end by 8 bases, with 15 bases between.

This clone was recorded only once. This chain joins TRBV4-1 and TRBJ2-7, with D possibly TRBD2 on 6 matching bases. The germline V and J ends were trimmed by 2 bases and 4 bases, with 15 bases remaining between them. There are 15 residues in the CDR3. The germline gives CDR1 MGHRA, CDR2 YSYEKL. In DNA form, the CDR3 reads TGCGCCAGCAGCCAAACGGGACTCGATGGGTACGAGCAGTACTTC. It is translated as CASSQTGLDGYEQYF.

The J gene is TRBJ2-2, the V gene TRBV7-9; 7 bases align to TRBD1. The ends lost 5 bases at V and 4 bases at J; junction bases unmatched: 10. Germline lookup yields CDR1 SEHNR and CDR2 FQNEAQ (reference sequence). The length of the CDR3 is 16 residues. The CDR3, as DNA: TGTGCCAGCAGCGTCTACGGACAGGTTAGCACCGGGGAGCTGTTTTTT. Translating gives CASSVYGQVSTGELFF.

V gene TRBV19 combines with J gene TRBJ2-3; weak D call: TRBD1 (6 bases). The germline V and J ends were trimmed by 6 bases and 2 bases, with 9 bases remaining between them. In germline, CDR1 is LNHDA, CDR2 SQIVND (reference sequence). The CDR3 totals 13 residues. In DNA form, the CDR3 reads TGTGCCAGTAGACACAGGGACACAGATACGCAGTATTTT. It yields the protein CASRHRDTDTQYF.

This rearrangement joins TRBV13 to TRBJ2-1, with 10 bases identical to TRBD2. The CDR3 is 16 residues long. Per the germline V gene, CDR1 is PRHDT and CDR2 is FYEKMQ (reference sequence). Trimming took 5 bases from V and 0 from J; bases not matched to a gene: 4. CDR3 in amino acids: CASSPRLAGSYNEQFF. The CDR3, as DNA: TGTGCCAGCAGCCCGAGACTAGCGGGCTCCTACAATGAGCAGTTCTTC.

This clone was seen only once. The rearrangement links TRBV27 to TRBJ2-5, with 8 bases aligning to TRBD2. The J segment lost 4 bases and the V segment lost 4 bases, leaving 17 bases of the junction unmatched. The V gene's germline CDR1 is MNHEY and CDR2 SMNVEV (reference sequence). This CDR3 region has 18 residues. The CDR3 loop reads CASSYQSGLAGWRETQYF. CDR3 DNA: TGTGCCAGCAGTTATCAATCCGGACTAGCTGGTTGGAGAGAGACCCAGTACTTC.

The chain uses TRBV28 and TRBJ1-1; D remains unclear. CDR3 length: 12 amino acids. The germline CDR1 and CDR2 sequences are MDHEN and SYDVKM. Trimming pared 5 bases from V and 0 bases from J, leaving 4 bases between. Written as DNA, the CDR3 is TGTGCCAGCAGTCCCGTGAACACTGAAGCTTTCTTT. Translating gives CASSPVNTEAFF.

The count of this clone is one. This sequence joins TRBV27 and TRBJ2-5, with D possibly TRBD2 on 6 matching bases. V lost 5 bases to trimming and J lost 2 bases, with 24 bases between them. This CDR3 contains 18 residues. Per the germline V gene, CDR1 is MNHEY and CDR2 is SMNVEV (reference sequence). The CDR3 DNA reads TGTGCCAGCAGTCCCTGGAGTAATGGCGGGGAGATGCAAGAGACCCAGTACTTC. Translation: CASSPWSNGGEMQETQYF.

The rearrangement uses TRBV10-3 and TRBJ2-4; D is perhaps TRBD2 (6 bases). V was pared by 2 bases and J by 1 base, with 9 bases between. Germline lookup yields CDR1 ENHRY and CDR2 SYGVKD. The CDR3 loop spans 15 amino acids. The CDR3 sequence is CAISETGGAKNIQYF. The CDR3 bases are TGTGCCATCAGTGAGACTGGGGGGGCCAAAAACATTCAGTACTTC.

This chain uses TRBV7-9 with TRBJ2-5; D is perhaps TRBD2 (6 bases). Germline V gene sequence: CDR1 SEHNR, CDR2 FQNEAQ (reference sequence). V lost 1 base and J 0 bases, leaving 15 bases between the germline ends. The CDR3 runs 17 residues. CDR3 DNA: TGTGCCAGCAGCTTAGGCGGGTCGGGGGATTACCAAGAGACCCAGTACTTC. Amino acid sequence: CASSLGGSGDYQETQYF.

J is TRBJ1-2 and V is TRBV2; TRBD1 matches 8 bases. Looked up from germline, CDR1 is SNHLY and CDR2 is FYNNEI. The V gene end was trimmed by 4 bases and the J gene end by 10 bases; junction bases not matched to a gene: 5. This CDR3 is built from 12 residues. The CDR3 DNA follows: TGTGCCAGCAGTGGGACAGGGCGGCCCTACACCTTC. Translated: CASSGTGRPYTF. Full variable domain (rest looked up from reference TRBV2 and TRBJ1-2): EPEVTQTPSHQVTQMGQEVILRCVPISNHLYFYWYRQILGQKVEFLVSFYNNEISEKSEIFDDQFSVERPDGSNFTLKIRSTKLEDSAMYFCASSGTGRPYTFGSGTRLTVV.

This clone is a singleton in its sample. The V call is TRBV2, the J call TRBJ1-2; no clear D. V dropped 3 bases and J dropped 2 bases, with 10 bases sitting between them. The CDR3 covers 14 residues. From germline, CDR1 is SNHLY and CDR2 FYNNEI. The CDR3 coding sequence is TGTGCCAGCAGTGACAGGCTTCAGAACTATGGCTACACCTTC. It translates to CASSDRLQNYGYTF.

The chain uses TRBV7-3 and TRBJ2-2; possibly TRBD2 for D (6 bases). Trimming took 2 bases from V and 5 from J, leaving 6 bases between them. The CDR3 runs 13 residues. The germline V gene encodes CDR1 SGHTA and CDR2 FQGTGA. This chain's CDR3 is CASSLGGTGELFF. Here the CDR3 DNA reads TGTGCCAGCAGCTTAGGGGGGACCGGGGAGCTGTTTTTT.

V and J are TRBV9 and TRBJ2-1; tentatively, D is TRBD1 (6 bases). Trimming shortened V by 1 base and J by 0 bases, and 11 bases separated the two germline ends. CDR1 is SGDLS, CDR2 YYNGEE, per germline. The CDR3 has 16 residues. The chain's CDR3 is CASSVLRGASYNEQFF. The CDR3, as DNA: TGTGCCAGCAGCGTACTCAGGGGAGCCTCCTACAATGAGCAGTTCTTC.

The chain is built from TRBV28 and TRBJ1-6, with D uncertain. CDR1 MDHEN and CDR2 SYDVKM come from the germline V gene. This CDR3 has 13 amino acids. V was clipped by 5 bases and J by 7 bases, with 9 bases between them. CDR3 region: CASSPGWNSPLHF. DNA of the CDR3: TGTGCCAGCAGTCCAGGATGGAATTCACCCCTCCACTTT.

The V and J genes are TRBV19 and TRBJ1-2; no clear D gene. CDR3 length: 15 amino acids. With 7 bases removed from V and 1 base from J, the gap between germline ends came to 16 bases. CDR1 is LNHDA and CDR2 is SQIVND in the germline V gene (reference sequence). The DNA of the CDR3 is TGTGCCAGTAAGCCTGAAATTAACCTTAACTATGGCTACACCTTC. Translating gives CASKPEINLNYGYTF.

The CDR3 nucleotides read TGTGCCAGCAGTTACGAGGGAAACTATGGCTACACCTTC. Its protein is CASSYEGNYGYTF. The chain is built from TRBV6-5 and TRBJ1-2; D not resolved. Trimming shortened V by 2 bases and J by 2 bases, and 6 bases separated the two germline ends. Germline assignment: CDR1 MNHEY and CDR2 SVGAGI. The length of the CDR3 is 13 residues.

This clone was observed a few times. V usage is TRBV28 and J usage is TRBJ1-4; 7 bases fit TRBD1. The CDR3 has 15 amino acids. The germline CDR1 and CDR2 sequences are MDHEN and SYDVKM. V gave up 4 bases and J gave up 14 bases; unmatched junction bases: 16. Written as DNA, the CDR3 is TGTGCCAGCAGTTATTTCGAAACCCGGGACAGTGGTCTGTTTTTT. Protein product: CASSYFETRDSGLFF.

A single count supports this clone. The chain links TRBV9 to TRBJ2-5, with 9 bases matching TRBD2. From germline, CDR1 is SGDLS and CDR2 YYNGEE. V shed 0 bases, J shed 2 bases, and the junction held 8 bases outside the gene matches. CDR3 length: 17 amino acids. CDR3 coding DNA: TGTGCCAGCAGCGTAGGGGCTAGCGGGATAGTACAAGAGACCCAGTACTTC. As protein: CASSVGASGIVQETQYF.

This clone was picked up a small number of times. The CDR3 loop is CASTTTNTEAFF. CDR3 bases: TGTGCCAGCACAACAACGAACACTGAAGCTTTCTTT. This chain connects TRBV2 to TRBJ1-1; D call uncertain. CDR3 length equals 12 residues. V was pared by 7 bases and J by 1 base, with 7 bases between. CDR1 is SNHLY, CDR2 FYNNEI, per germline.

In its sample, this clone was seen a few times. V gene TRBV19 combines with J gene TRBJ1-2; the match to TRBD1 covers 7 bases. CDR3 length: 14 amino acids. The V gene end was trimmed by 3 bases and the J gene end by 4 bases; junction bases not matched to a gene: 5. The germline V gene has CDR1 LNHDA and CDR2 SQIVND (reference sequence). CDR3 sequence reads: CASSILAGGYGYTF. As DNA, the CDR3 is TGTGCCAGTAGTATTTTGGCAGGGGGCTATGGCTACACCTTC. Full variable domain (outside the CDR3, taken from reference TRBV19 and TRBJ1-2): DGGITQSPKYLFRKEGQNVTLSCEQNLNHDAMYWYRQDPGQGLRLIYYSQIVNDFQKGDIAEGYSVSREKKESFPLTVTSAQKNPTAFYLCASSILAGGYGYTFGSGTRLTVV.

In its sample, this clone was seen a few times. CDR3 in amino acids: CSVLTDYNTEAFF. CDR3 sequence (DNA): TGCAGCGTCCTGACGGACTACAACACTGAAGCTTTCTTT. The rearrangement uses TRBV29-1 and TRBJ1-1; D is unclear. CDR3 length equals 13 residues. Germline values: CDR1 SQVTM, CDR2 ANQGSEA. Trimming shortened V by 6 bases and J by 2 bases, and 13 bases separated the two germline ends.

The genes are TRBV5-1 and TRBJ2-7; D remains ambiguous. The CDR3 extends over 15 amino acids. Trimming shortened V by 0 bases and J by 0 bases, and 10 bases separated the two germline ends. Germline V gene data show CDR1 as SGHRS and CDR2 as YFSETQ. The CDR3 DNA reads as TGCGCCAGCAGCTTGGTAGACTCTCTCTCCTACGAGCAGTACTTC. As protein: CASSLVDSLSYEQYF.